One sample yielded the 7 T cell receptor beta chains listed below, sequenced in a study of cytomegalovirus exposure and HLA in healthy donors. Repertoires were generated with immunoSEQ multiplex PCR, while TCRdb's copy carries only in-frame clones and drops some. The sample comprises 130,000 or so clones, 85% to 90% of which are singletons, and under 2.5% rests with the top ten. Material for sequencing was PBMCs. Source of these receptors: a woman in her thirties in good health and CMV-seronegative.

This clone was recorded once. The chain combines TRBV4-1 with TRBJ1-4; D possibly corresponds to TRBD1 (5 bases). This CDR3 region has 17 residues. Looked up from germline, CDR1 is MGHRA and CDR2 is YSYEKL. Trimming pared 1 base from V and 2 bases from J, leaving 14 bases between. The CDR3 loop is CASSQVFKGSTNEKLFF. The CDR3 nucleotides are TGCGCCAGCAGCCAAGTTTTTAAGGGGTCGACTAATGAAAAACTGTTTTTT.

The chain uses TRBV10-3 and TRBJ2-1; D ambiguous. The CDR3 totals 10 residues. Germline V CDR1 and CDR2: ENHRY, SYGVKD. The V end lost 11 bases, the J end lost 9 bases, and 11 bases lay between the germline ends. Here the CDR3 DNA reads TGTGCCCCATCAAATCCTGAGCAGTTCTTC. It codes for CAPSNPEQFF.

The CDR3 loop is CASMRTANYGYTF. CDR3 DNA sequence: TGTGCCAGCATGCGGACAGCTAACTATGGCTACACCTTC. The chain carries TRBV6-1 and TRBJ1-2, with a weak D call TRBD1 (6 bases). This CDR3 comprises 13 residues. Trimming took off 7 bases at V and 0 bases at J, with 9 bases between the two ends. Germline V gene lookup returns CDR1 MNHNS and CDR2 SASEGT.

The chain has TRBV27 and TRBJ1-1, with a possible D match to TRBD1 (6 bases). This CDR3 is built from 16 residues. CDR1 and CDR2 (germline): MNHEY, SMNVEV (reference sequence). V lost 3 bases and J lost 2, with 16 bases in between. The CDR3 here is CASSFGARGQNTEAFF. The CDR3 region has the DNA TGTGCCAGCAGTTTCGGGGCGCGGGGGCAAAACACTGAAGCTTTCTTT.

This chain joins TRBV28 and TRBJ1-1; perhaps TRBD1 as D (6 bases). From germline, CDR1 is MDHEN and CDR2 SYDVKM. CDR3 size: 15 residues. Trimming took off 8 bases at V and 1 base at J, with 17 bases between the two ends. CDR3 loop: CASLSGGVQNTEAFF. CDR3 nucleotides: TGTGCCAGCCTGTCGGGGGGCGTGCAGAACACTGAAGCTTTCTTT.

In this sample, this clone turned up a few times. The rearrangement links TRBV2 to TRBJ2-7, with TRBD2 matching over 7 bases. The CDR3 has 13 residues. Germline V gene sequence: CDR1 SNHLY, CDR2 FYNNEI. With V trimmed by 6 bases and J by 2 bases, 4 bases remained unmatched. CDR3 DNA: TGTGCCAGCAGCCAAAGCGGGGCCTACGAGCAGTACTTC. Translation: CASSQSGAYEQYF.

The rearrangement links TRBV6-1 to TRBJ1-5, with 11 bases aligning to TRBD1. There are 13 residues in the CDR3. V dropped 10 bases and J dropped 10; count of bases not matched to a gene: 9. Looked up from germline, CDR1 is MNHNS and CDR2 is SASEGT. The CDR3 spells CATGQGVGRPQHF. In DNA form, the CDR3 reads TGTGCCACGGGACAGGGGGTTGGTCGACCCCAGCATTTT.